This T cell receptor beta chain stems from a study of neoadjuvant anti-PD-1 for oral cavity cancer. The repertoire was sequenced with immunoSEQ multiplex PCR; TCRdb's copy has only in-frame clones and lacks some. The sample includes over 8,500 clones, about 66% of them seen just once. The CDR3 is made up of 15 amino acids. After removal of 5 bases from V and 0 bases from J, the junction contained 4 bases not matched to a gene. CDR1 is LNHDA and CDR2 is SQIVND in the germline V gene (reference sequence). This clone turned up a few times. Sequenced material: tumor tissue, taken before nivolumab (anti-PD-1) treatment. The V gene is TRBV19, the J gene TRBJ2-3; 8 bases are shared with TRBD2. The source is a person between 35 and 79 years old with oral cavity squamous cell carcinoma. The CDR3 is CASSVQRGSTDTQYF. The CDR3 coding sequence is TGTGCCAGTAGTGTGCAGCGGGGGAGCACAGATACGCAGTATTTT.